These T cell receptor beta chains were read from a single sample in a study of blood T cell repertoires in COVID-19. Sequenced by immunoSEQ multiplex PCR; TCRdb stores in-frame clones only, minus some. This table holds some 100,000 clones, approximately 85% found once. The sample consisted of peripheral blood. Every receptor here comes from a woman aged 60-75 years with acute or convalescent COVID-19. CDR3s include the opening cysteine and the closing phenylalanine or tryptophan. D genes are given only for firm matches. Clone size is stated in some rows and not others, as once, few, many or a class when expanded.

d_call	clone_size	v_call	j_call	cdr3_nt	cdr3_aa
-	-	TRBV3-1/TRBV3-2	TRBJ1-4	TGTGCCAGCAGCCCCGACAGAGAAAAACTGTTTTTT	CASSPDREKLFF
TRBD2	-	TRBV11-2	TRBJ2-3	TGTGCCAGCAGCAAGGGACTAGCGGGAGCAACAGATACGCAGTATTTT	CASSKGLAGATDTQYF
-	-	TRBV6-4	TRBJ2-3	TGTGCCAGCAGTGACTCGATAGGCACAGATACGCAGTATTTT	CASSDSIGTDTQYF
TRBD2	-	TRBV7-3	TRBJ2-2	TGTGCCAGCAGCCCCAATGGGCTAGCGGGGACCGGGGAGCTGTTTTTT	CASSPNGLAGTGELFF
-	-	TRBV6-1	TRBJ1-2	TGTGCCAGCAGTGAAAGGACAGACTATGGCTACACCTTC	CASSERTDYGYTF
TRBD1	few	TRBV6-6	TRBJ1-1	TGTGCCAGCTCTGCCCTGGGGACGACAGGGGGCACTGAAGCTTTCTTT	CASSALGTTGGTEAFF
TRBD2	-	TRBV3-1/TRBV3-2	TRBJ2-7	TGTGCCAGCAGCCTAAGGACTAGCGGCTACGAGCAGTACTTC	CASSLRTSGYEQYF
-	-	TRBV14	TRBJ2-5	TGTGCCAGCAGCCAACAGTTACAAGAGACCCAGTACTTC	CASSQQLQETQYF
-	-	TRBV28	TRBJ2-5	TGTGCCAGCAGTTCTGGACAGCAAGAGACCCAGTACTTC	CASSSGQQETQYF
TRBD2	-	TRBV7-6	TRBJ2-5	TGTGCCAGCAGCTTCGGGACTAGCGGACAAGAGACCCAGTACTTC	CASSFGTSGQETQYF
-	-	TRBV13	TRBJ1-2	TGTGCCAGCAGTCGAGACCAGGGGCACTATGGCTACACCTTC	CASSRDQGHYGYTF
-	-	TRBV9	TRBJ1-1	TGTGCCAGCAGCGTAGGTGCAGGGGACACTGAAGCTTTCTTT	CASSVGAGDTEAFF
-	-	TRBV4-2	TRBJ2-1	TGTGCCAGCAGCCAAGTCGGTGGACACTCCTACAATGAGCAGTTCTTC	CASSQVGGHSYNEQFF
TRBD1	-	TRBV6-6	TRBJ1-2	TGTGCCAGCAGTTACGGACAGGGTGCAGACGGTGATGGCTACACCTTC	CASSYGQGADGDGYTF
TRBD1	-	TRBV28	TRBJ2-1	TGTGCCAGCAGTTCCGGGACAGGGAGGCAGTTCTTC	CASSSGTGRQFF
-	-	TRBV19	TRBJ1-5	TGTGCCAGTAGTATGGAAGGGCGGGATCAGCCCCAGCATTTT	CASSMEGRDQPQHF
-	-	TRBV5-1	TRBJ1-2	TGCGCCAGCAGTCCCTCCGGGGACTATGCTTATGGCTACACCTTC	CASSPSGDYAYGYTF
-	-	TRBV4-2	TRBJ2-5	TGTGCCAGCAGCCAAACGGCGGTGGAAGAGACCCAGTACTTC	CASSQTAVEETQYF
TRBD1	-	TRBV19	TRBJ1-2	TGTGCCAGTAGACTCCAGGGGGGCTATGGCTACACCTTC	CASRLQGGYGYTF
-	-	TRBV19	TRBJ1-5	TGTGCCAGTAGTATAGATATGGGCAGTTTCAATCAGCCCCAGCATTTT	CASSIDMGSFNQPQHF
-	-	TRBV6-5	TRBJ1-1	TGTGCCAGCAGTCTCGGACAGCCTGGGACTGAAGCTTTCTTT	CASSLGQPGTEAFF
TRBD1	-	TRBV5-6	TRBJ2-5	TGTGCCAGCAGCGAGACAGGGTACCAAGAGACCCAGTACTTC	CASSETGYQETQYF
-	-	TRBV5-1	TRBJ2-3	TGCGCCAGCAGAATGGTAGCTGACGCAGATACGCAGTATTTT	CASRMVADADTQYF
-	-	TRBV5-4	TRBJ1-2	TGTGCCAGCAGCATTTCCGGGACATCTTATGGCTACACCTTC	CASSISGTSYGYTF
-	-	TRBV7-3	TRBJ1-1	TGTGCCAGCAGCTCCCAGGGGAACACTGAAGCTTTCTTT	CASSSQGNTEAFF
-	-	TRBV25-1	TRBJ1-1	TGTGCCAGCAGCCCGACAGATTTTGAAGCTTTCTTT	CASSPTDFEAFF
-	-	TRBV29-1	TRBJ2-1	TGCAGCGTTGGGCTCACCGAGCAGTTCTTC	CSVGLTEQFF
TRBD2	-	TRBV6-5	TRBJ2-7	TGTGCCAGCAGTCGGACTAGCGGGTACGAGCAGTACTTC	CASSRTSGYEQYF
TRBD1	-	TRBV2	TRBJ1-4	TGTGCCAGCAATTTTGACAGGGGTGATGAAAAACTGTTTTTT	CASNFDRGDEKLFF
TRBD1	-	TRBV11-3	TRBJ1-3	TGTGCCAGCAGCCAAGGGGGCAGCTCTGGAAACACCATATATTTT	CASSQGGSSGNTIYF
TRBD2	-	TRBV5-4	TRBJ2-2	TGTGCCAGCAGCCCGACTAGCGGGGGGAACACCGGGGAGCTGTTTTTT	CASSPTSGGNTGELFF
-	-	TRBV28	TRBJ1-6	TGTGCCAGCAGTTTAGTGGTAGATAATTCACCCCTCCACTTT	CASSLVVDNSPLHF
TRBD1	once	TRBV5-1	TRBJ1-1	TGCGCCAGCAGCCAAGAACGGGACAGGGGGCGACTTTATGAAGCTTTCTTT	CASSQERDRGRLYEAFF
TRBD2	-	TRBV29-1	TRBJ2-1	TGCAGCGGTGTGACTAGCGGAAGCTCCTACAATGAGCAGTTCTTC	CSGVTSGSSYNEQFF
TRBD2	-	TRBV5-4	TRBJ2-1	TGTGCCAGCAGCCTCCCAGGGGGTAGCGGGAGCGGGAATGAGCAGTTCTTC	CASSLPGGSGSGNEQFF
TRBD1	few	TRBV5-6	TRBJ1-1	TGTGCCAGCAACCTAGGGGGCTCGGGGGCTTTCTTT	CASNLGGSGAFF
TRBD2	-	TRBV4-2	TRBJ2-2	TGTGCCAGCAGCCAAGCGGGAGGGAGTAGCACCGGGGAGCTGTTTTTT	CASSQAGGSSTGELFF
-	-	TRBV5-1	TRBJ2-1	TGCGCCAGCAGCTTAAGGGCTAGCGTTTCAAATGAGCAGTTCTTC	CASSLRASVSNEQFF
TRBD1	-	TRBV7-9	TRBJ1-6	TGTGCCAGCAGCCCGGGACAGGGCAATTCACCCCTCCACTTT	CASSPGQGNSPLHF
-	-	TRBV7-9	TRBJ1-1	TGTGCCAGCAGGGACTTCTCACACGCTGAAGCTTTCTTT	CASRDFSHAEAFF
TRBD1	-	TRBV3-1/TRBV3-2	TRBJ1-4	TGTGCCAGCAGAGAGACAGGGGGAAGTGAAAAACTGTTTTTT	CASRETGGSEKLFF